The entry below gives a single T cell receptor beta chain sequence along with its context. Assay: immunoSEQ multiplex PCR; the TCRdb copy retains only in-frame clones and omits some. The sample records approximately 110,000 clones, over 80% being singletons. The CDR3 spans 15 residues. In germline, CDR1 is LNHDA, CDR2 SQIVND (reference sequence). Trimming removed 7 bases from V and 2 bases from J, with 15 bases in between. These data originate in a study of blood T cell repertoires in COVID-19. Study background: Researchers got acute and convalescent COVID-19 samples from the United States, Italy and Spain.

The receptor was isolated from an older woman with acute or convalescent COVID-19. The sequencing input was peripheral blood. This chain connects TRBV19 to TRBJ1-5; no definite D call. CDR3: CASTPVLGGNQPQHF. The CDR3 coding sequence is TGTGCCAGTACCCCGGTCCTCGGGGGCAATCAGCCCCAGCATTTT. The full variable domain, completed using reference TRBV19 and TRBJ1-5, is DGGITQSPKYLFRKEGQNVTLSCEQNLNHDAMYWYRQDPGQGLRLIYYSQIVNDFQKGDIAEGYSVSREKKESFPLTVTSAQKNPTAFYLCASTPVLGGNQPQHFGDGTRLSIL.